Each of the 28 T cell receptor beta chains below was sequenced from the same sample in a study of OX40 agonist ivuxolimab in advanced cancers. Using immunoSEQ multiplex PCR, the repertoire was profiled, and TCRdb retains in-frame clones only, with some absent. Of more than 65,000 clones in the sample, 80% to 95% were seen once. Here the sequenced sample was CD4+ or CD8+ T cells sorted from blood, taken in a trial of the OX40 agonist ivuxolimab. Every receptor here comes from an adult with an advanced solid tumor such as melanoma, head and neck, liver or kidney cancer.

The V call is TRBV2, the J call TRBJ2-7; D ambiguous. Germline-derived CDR1 and CDR2 are SNHLY and FYNNEI. The CDR3 has 13 amino acids. The germline V and J ends were trimmed by 5 bases and 5 bases, with 13 bases remaining between them. The chain's CDR3 is CASSFRGSNEQYF. DNA for the CDR3: TGTGCCAGCAGTTTCCGTGGGTCAAACGAGCAGTACTTC.

This clone came up once. This chain uses TRBV28 with TRBJ1-1; D is possibly TRBD1 (5 bases). CDR1 and CDR2 (germline): MDHEN, SYDVKM. V was pared by 1 base and J by 7 bases, with 7 bases between. The CDR3 has 12 amino acids. CDR3 sequence: CASSLYRREAFF. CDR3 sequence (DNA): TGTGCCAGCAGTTTATACAGGCGTGAAGCTTTCTTT. The variable domain in full, with the rest retrieved from reference TRBV28 and TRBJ1-1, is DVKVTQSSRYLVKRTGEKVFLECVQDMDHENMFWYRQDPGLGLRLIYFSYDVKMKEKGDIPEGYSVSREKKERFSLILESASTNQTSMYLCASSLYRREAFFGQGTRLTVV.

The rearrangement uses TRBV6-5 and TRBJ2-1; TRBD2 matches at 8 bases. The CDR3 contains 14 residues. Trimming at V came to 7 bases and at J to 5 bases, leaving 7 bases not matched to a gene. CDR1 MNHEY and CDR2 SVGAGI come from the germline V gene. The CDR3 protein is CASIQTSVNNEQFF. The CDR3 DNA is TGTGCCAGCATCCAGACTAGCGTGAACAATGAGCAGTTCTTC.

The V gene is TRBV18, the J gene TRBJ1-5; TRBD1 aligns across 9 bases. The CDR3 has 15 amino acids. From germline, CDR1 is KGHSH and CDR2 LQKENI. V shed 6 bases and J 7 bases; nucleotides not matched to a gene: 10. The CDR3 coding sequence is TGTGCCAGCTCCCCGGGACAGGGTAAGGTCCAGCCCCAGCATTTT. Its protein is CASSPGQGKVQPQHF.

The rearrangement joins TRBV27 to TRBJ2-3; TRBD1 agrees at 9 bases. V was clipped by 6 bases and J by 5 bases; unmatched bases: 9. The CDR3 has 15 residues. In germline, CDR1 is MNHEY, CDR2 SMNVEV (reference sequence). CDR3 sequence reads: CASSQDRGDIDTQYF. The CDR3 DNA reads as TGTGCCAGCAGCCAGGACAGGGGTGATATAGATACGCAGTATTTT.

There are a few counts of this clone. DNA of the CDR3: TGTGCCAGCAGGACAGGTGGAGGCACTGAAGCTTTCTTT. Residues: CASRTGGGTEAFF. The chain links TRBV6-5 to TRBJ1-1; the D gene is possibly TRBD1 (6 bases). Per the germline V gene, CDR1 is MNHEY and CDR2 is SVGAGI. The CDR3 has 13 residues. With 6 bases removed from V and 4 bases from J, the gap between germline ends came to 12 bases.

This clone was picked up a small number of times. J is TRBJ2-2 and V is TRBV10-3; TRBD1 agrees at 11 bases. The CDR3 spans 15 residues. CDR1 is ENHRY and CDR2 is SYGVKD in the germline V gene. V shed 8 bases and J 6 bases; nucleotides not matched to a gene: 8. As DNA, the CDR3 is TGTGCCATCCGTGGTGGGACAGGGGGATCCGGGGAGCTGTTTTTT. Translation: CAIRGGTGGSGELFF.

V gene TRBV10-1 combines with J gene TRBJ2-1; TRBD2 matches 12 bases. From germline, CDR1 is WNHNN and CDR2 SYGVQD (reference sequence). Unmatched junction bases numbered 0, after V lost 2 bases and J lost 1 base. This CDR3 is 16 amino acids long. CDR3 residues: CASSETSGRSYNEQFF. The CDR3 nucleotides are TGCGCCAGCAGTGAGACTAGCGGGAGGTCCTACAATGAGCAGTTCTTC.

This clone was found once. The V and J genes are TRBV27 and TRBJ2-3; D remains unclear. V was pared by 1 base and J by 6 bases, with 5 bases between. CDR1 and CDR2 (germline): MNHEY, SMNVEV (reference sequence). The CDR3 runs 12 residues. The CDR3 is CASSLLGDTQYF. The CDR3 coding sequence is TGTGCCAGCAGTTTATTAGGGGATACGCAGTATTTT.

Comment on this clone: This sample includes further DNA sequences coding for the same CDR3. The V gene is TRBV7-2, the J gene TRBJ2-2, with 9 bases aligning to TRBD2. With 5 bases clipped from V and 6 bases from J, the junction kept 10 bases outside the gene matches. The CDR3 has 16 residues. The germline CDR1 and CDR2 sequences are SGHTA and FQGNSA. The CDR3 nucleotides are TGTGCCAGCAGCCCTCTGCGGCTAGCGGGGTCCGGGGAGCTGTTTTTT. It codes for CASSPLRLAGSGELFF. Together with reference TRBV7-2 and TRBJ2-2, the CDR3 gives the full variable domain: GAGVSQSPSNKVTEKGKDVELRCDPISGHTALYWYRQSLGQGLEFLIYFQGNSAPDKSGLPSDRFSAERTGGSVSTLTIQRTQQEDSAVYLCASSPLRLAGSGELFFGEGSRLTVL.

J is TRBJ2-1 and V is TRBV2, with D hard to call. The CDR3 is 13 amino acids. Germline-derived CDR1 and CDR2 are SNHLY and FYNNEI. V was clipped by 4 bases and J by 3 bases, with 7 bases between them. The CDR3 nucleotides are TGTGCCAGCAGTGCGTATAACTACAATGAGCAGTTCTTC. Translation gives CASSAYNYNEQFF.

V usage is TRBV18 and J usage is TRBJ2-4; 11 bases map to TRBD2. Per the germline V gene, CDR1 is KGHSH and CDR2 is LQKENI. Unmatched junction bases numbered 5, after V lost 4 bases and J lost 6 bases. CDR3 length equals 15 residues. The CDR3 DNA sequence: TGTGCCAGCTCACAACTAGCGGGAGAATTAAACATTCAGTACTTC. The encoded protein is CASSQLAGELNIQYF.

This chain links TRBV6-5 with TRBJ2-5; D remains unclear. CDR3 length: 13 residues. The germline CDR1 and CDR2 sequences are MNHEY and SVGAGI. Deletions cut 2 bases from V and 3 bases from J, with 7 bases between. The CDR3 reads CASSYLSKETQYF. The CDR3 region has the DNA TGTGCCAGCAGTTACCTTTCAAAAGAGACCCAGTACTTC.

This chain uses TRBV7-6 with TRBJ2-5; D remains unclear. The CDR3 contains 15 residues. Trimming stripped 5 bases from V and 4 bases from J, with 17 bases between. The germline V gene has CDR1 SGHVS and CDR2 FNYEAQ. The CDR3 DNA reads as TGTGCCAGCAGCCAAGGGAACGGGTTGGCAGAGACCCAGTACTTC. This gives the protein CASSQGNGLAETQYF.

The J gene is TRBJ2-7, the V gene TRBV5-4; possibly TRBD2 for D (5 bases). V was clipped by 4 bases and J by 6 bases, with 20 bases between them. Germline V gene data show CDR1 as SGHNT and CDR2 as YYREEE (reference sequence). This CDR3 is 15 amino acids long. Here the CDR3 reads CASSPRTGGLAEQYF. The CDR3 region has the DNA TGTGCCAGCAGCCCCCGGACGGGCGGGCTAGCCGAGCAGTACTTC.

V and J are TRBV4-2 and TRBJ1-4; the D is unclear. CDR3 length equals 14 residues. The V end lost 1 base, the J end lost 7 bases, and 10 bases lay between the germline ends. Germline CDR1 LGHNA, CDR2 YNFKEQ. The CDR3 sequence: CASSQGGWAEKLFF. CDR3 DNA sequence: TGTGCCAGCAGCCAAGGAGGGTGGGCTGAAAAACTGTTTTTT.

V is TRBV5-6 and J is TRBJ1-1, with D unresolved. V was trimmed by 3 bases and J by 9 bases, leaving 15 bases between them. This CDR3 comprises 13 residues. The V gene's germline CDR1 is SGHDT and CDR2 YYEEEE. DNA for the CDR3: TGTGCCAGCAGCTCACCCGACCACCTTCAAGCTTTCTTT. Protein sequence: CASSSPDHLQAFF.

This chain links TRBV10-3 with TRBJ1-5; 10 nucleotides match TRBD1. J was trimmed by 4 bases and V by 6 bases; bases with no gene match: 3. CDR3 size: 14 residues. CDR1 ENHRY and CDR2 SYGVKD come from the germline V gene. CDR3 protein: CAIRGGQGNQPQHF. CDR3 coding DNA: TGTGCCATCAGGGGGGGACAGGGGAATCAGCCCCAGCATTTT.

The chain carries TRBV19 and TRBJ1-2, with 9 bases aligning to TRBD1. The V and J ends lost 1 base and 4 bases, in that order; junction bases with no gene match: 10. This CDR3 spans 17 amino acids. From germline, CDR1 is LNHDA and CDR2 SQIVND (reference sequence). CDR3 nucleotide sequence: TGTGCCAGTAGTATAGGACCGGGACAGGGCCCTATCTATGGCTACACCTTC. This encodes CASSIGPGQGPIYGYTF.

V and J are TRBV6-6 and TRBJ1-5, with a possible D match to TRBD1 (5 bases). V lost 7 bases and J lost 6, with 16 bases in between. The CDR3 is made up of 14 amino acids. Germline V gene sequence: CDR1 MNHNY, CDR2 SVGAGI (reference sequence). The CDR3 region is CASTPGGSGQPQHF. CDR3 coding DNA: TGTGCCAGCACCCCTGGGGGGTCCGGTCAGCCCCAGCATTTT.

The chain recombines TRBV7-9 with TRBJ1-1; D not certain. CDR1 is SEHNR and CDR2 is FQNEAQ in the germline V gene (reference sequence). This CDR3 has 12 residues. Trimming removed 6 bases from V and 1 base from J, with 6 bases in between. The CDR3 bases are TGTGCCAGCAGGTCCCAGAACACTGAAGCTTTCTTT. It is translated as CASRSQNTEAFF.

The V call is TRBV28, the J call TRBJ1-1, with TRBD1 matching over 7 bases. From germline, CDR1 is MDHEN and CDR2 SYDVKM. The V gene end was trimmed by 2 bases and the J gene end by 11 bases; junction bases not matched to a gene: 11. The CDR3 loop spans 14 amino acids. For the CDR3, the DNA is TGTGCCAGCAGTTTAGGCCGAGGGGGCTCGGGTGCTTTCTTT. Protein sequence: CASSLGRGGSGAFF.

As regards this clone: Other DNA variants within this sample encode the same CDR3. The chain employs TRBV5-1 and TRBJ1-2; TRBD1 might be the D (5 bases). Trimming cost V 0 bases and J 2 bases, with 5 bases left between them. CDR1 is SGHRS, CDR2 YFSETQ, per germline. This CDR3 is built from 13 residues. The CDR3 loop reads CASSLEGNYGYTF. The CDR3 coding sequence is TGCGCCAGCAGCTTGGAGGGGAACTATGGCTACACCTTC. The variable domain in full, completed from reference TRBV5-1 and TRBJ1-2, reads KAGVTQTPRYLIKTRGQQVTLSCSPISGHRSVSWYQQTPGQGLQFLFEYFSETQRNKGNFPGRFSGRQFSNSRSEMNVSTLELGDSALYLCASSLEGNYGYTFGSGTRLTVV.

This clone was found once. This rearrangement joins TRBV19 to TRBJ2-5; tentative D call: TRBD2 (6 bases). Germline loops: CDR1 LNHDA, CDR2 SQIVND (reference sequence). The V gene lost 3 bases and the J gene lost 0 bases, with 17 bases spanning the gap. CDR3 size: 17 residues. The CDR3 sequence is CASSILGGGQYQETQYF. The CDR3 nucleotides are TGTGCCAGTAGTATCTTAGGTGGAGGGCAGTACCAAGAGACCCAGTACTTC.

The chain joins TRBV7-3 to TRBJ1-1, with no clear D. The CDR3 spans 14 residues. The V gene lost 0 bases and the J gene lost 4 bases, with 9 bases spanning the gap. Per germline, CDR1 SGHTA and CDR2 FQGTGA. The DNA of the CDR3 is TGTGCCAGCAGCTTAACAGGGTATGTCACTGAAGCTTTCTTT. It encodes CASSLTGYVTEAFF.

This sequence joins TRBV9 and TRBJ1-3, with D perhaps matching TRBD1 (5 bases). V shed 4 bases and J shed 3 bases, with 23 bases lying between them. Germline assignment: CDR1 SGDLS and CDR2 YYNGEE. This CDR3 spans 18 amino acids. The CDR3 sequence is CASSPGGGAGSFGNTIYF. In DNA, the CDR3 is TGTGCCAGCAGCCCGGGGGGTGGGGCAGGGAGTTTTGGAAACACCATATATTTT.

The V gene is TRBV5-6, the J gene TRBJ1-6; 10 nucleotides match TRBD1. CDR1 is SGHDT, CDR2 YYEEEE, per germline. The CDR3 loop spans 15 amino acids. The trim removed 5 bases at V and 7 bases at J, leaving 6 bases unmatched. The CDR3 nucleotides are TGTGCCAGCAGTGCGTGGGGACAGGGGAATTCACCCCTCCACTTT. Its translation is CASSAWGQGNSPLHF. The whole variable domain, filled in from reference TRBV5-6 and TRBJ1-6, reads DAGVTQSPTHLIKTRGQQVTLRCSPKSGHDTVSWYQQALGQGPQFIFQYYEEEERQRGNFPDRFSGHQFPNYSSELNVNALLLGDSALYLCASSAWGQGNSPLHFGNGTRLTVT.

The chain combines TRBV6-1 with TRBJ2-7; 11 positions agree with TRBD2. Trimming took 2 bases from V and 6 from J; bases not matched to a gene: 12. The CDR3 contains 17 residues. Per the germline V gene, CDR1 is MNHNS and CDR2 is SASEGT. The CDR3 DNA sequence: TGTGCCAGCAGTGAATTAGCGGGAGGGCAACGGGCCACCGAGCAGTACTTC. Encoded protein: CASSELAGGQRATEQYF.